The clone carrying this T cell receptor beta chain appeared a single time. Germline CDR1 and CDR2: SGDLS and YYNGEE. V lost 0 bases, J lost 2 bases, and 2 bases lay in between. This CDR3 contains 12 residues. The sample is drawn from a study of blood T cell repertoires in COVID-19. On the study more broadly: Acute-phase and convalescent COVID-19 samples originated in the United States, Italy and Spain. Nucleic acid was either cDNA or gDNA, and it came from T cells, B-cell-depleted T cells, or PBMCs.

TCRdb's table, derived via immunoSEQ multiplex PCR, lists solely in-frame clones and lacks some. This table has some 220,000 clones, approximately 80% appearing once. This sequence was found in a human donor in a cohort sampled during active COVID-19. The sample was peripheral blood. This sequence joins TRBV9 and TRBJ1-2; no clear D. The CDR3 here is CASSVANYGYTF. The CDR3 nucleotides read TGTGCCAGCAGCGTAGCGAACTATGGCTACACCTTC.